The present TCR beta chain was sequenced within a study of CD8+ T cells in alopecia areata. Looked up from germline, CDR1 is SGDLS and CDR2 is YYNGEE. V shed 2 bases and J shed 6 bases, with 17 bases lying between them. CDR3 size: 15 residues. Overall study results and limits: Numerous expanded lesional clones remained in scalp and blood during tofacitinib.

Documented treatment: oral pan-JAK inhibitor, 5-10 mg twice daily. Researchers took lesional scalp punch biopsies and peripheral blood from people who were alopecia areata patients. Sorting separated CD4+ and CD8+ T cells out of PBMCs. Turning to this clone: Its specificity is not known.

Sequencing used cDNA as its template, made by extracting RNA and reverse transcribing it. Profiling relied on immunoSEQ multiplex PCR, and the TCRdb table lists in-frame clones only, not all of them. Of about 200,000 clones detected, roughly 60% appear once; the ten largest clones hold around 0.92%. Sequencing was performed on CD4+ T cells sorted from blood, taken at week 24, from a patient treated with tofacitinib. The TCR sequence derives from a human donor with alopecia areata. The chain links TRBV9 to TRBJ1-2, with D tentatively TRBD1 (6 bases). The CDR3 DNA is TGTGCCAGCAGCGTCCAACAGGGCTTTATGGATGGCTACACCTTC. Protein: CASSVQQGFMDGYTF.